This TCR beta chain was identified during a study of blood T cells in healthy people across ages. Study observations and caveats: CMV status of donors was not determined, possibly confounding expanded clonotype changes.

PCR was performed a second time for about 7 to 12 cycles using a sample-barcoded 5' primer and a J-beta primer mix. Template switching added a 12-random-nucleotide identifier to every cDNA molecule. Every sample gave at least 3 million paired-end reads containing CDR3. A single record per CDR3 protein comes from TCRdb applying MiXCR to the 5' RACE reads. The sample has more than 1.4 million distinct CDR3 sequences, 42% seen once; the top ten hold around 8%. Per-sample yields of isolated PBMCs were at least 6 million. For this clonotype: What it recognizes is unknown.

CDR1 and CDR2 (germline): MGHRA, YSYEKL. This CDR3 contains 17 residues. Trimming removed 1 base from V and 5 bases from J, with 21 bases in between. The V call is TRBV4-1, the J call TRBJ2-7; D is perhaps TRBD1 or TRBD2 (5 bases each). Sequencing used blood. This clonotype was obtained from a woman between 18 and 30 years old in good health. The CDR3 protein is CASSQALTTGNGNEQYF. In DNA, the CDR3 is TGCGCCAGCAGCCAAGCTCTAACAACAGGAAACGGGAACGAGCAGTACTTC.